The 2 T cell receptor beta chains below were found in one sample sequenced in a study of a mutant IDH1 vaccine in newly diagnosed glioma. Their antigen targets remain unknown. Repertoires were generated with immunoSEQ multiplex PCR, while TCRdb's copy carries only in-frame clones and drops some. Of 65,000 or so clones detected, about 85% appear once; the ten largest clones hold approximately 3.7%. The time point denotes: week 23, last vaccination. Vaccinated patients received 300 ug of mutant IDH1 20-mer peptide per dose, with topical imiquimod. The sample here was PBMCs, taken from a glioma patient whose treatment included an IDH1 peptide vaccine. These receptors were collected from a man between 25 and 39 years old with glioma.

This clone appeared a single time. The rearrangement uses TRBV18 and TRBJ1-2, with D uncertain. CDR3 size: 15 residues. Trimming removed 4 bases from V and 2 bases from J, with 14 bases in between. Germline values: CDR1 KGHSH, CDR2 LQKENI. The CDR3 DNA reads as TGTGCCAGCTCACAACCCGGTAGAGGAAACTATGGCTACACCTTC. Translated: CASSQPGRGNYGYTF.

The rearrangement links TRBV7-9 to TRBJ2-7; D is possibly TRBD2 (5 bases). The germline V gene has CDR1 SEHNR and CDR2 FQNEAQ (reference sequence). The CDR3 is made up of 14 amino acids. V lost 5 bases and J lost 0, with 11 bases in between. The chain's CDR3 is CASSPGGLSYEQYF. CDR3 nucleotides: TGTGCCAGCAGCCCGGGTGGACTCTCCTACGAGCAGTACTTC. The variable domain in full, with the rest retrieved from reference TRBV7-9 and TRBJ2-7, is DTGVSQNPRHKITKRGQNVTFRCDPISEHNRLYWYRQTLGQGPEFLTYFQNEAQLEKSRLLSDRFSAERPKGSFSTLEIQRTEQGDSAMYLCASSPGGLSYEQYFGPGTRLTVT.